The next 27 T cell receptor beta chains were all read from a single sample in a study of tissue T cells after allogeneic stem cell transplantation. The protocol was immunoSEQ multiplex PCR, while the TCRdb copy is restricted to in-frame clones and leaves out a portion. The sample records about 9,000 clones, roughly 38% being singletons. Regarding time point: mouse harvest day 14 after allogeneic transplant. Each mouse received 10^7 T-cell-depleted marrow cells plus 10^6 splenic CD5+ T cells by tail vein. The sequenced material came from skin. All receptors derive from a female BALB/c mouse given C57BL/6 T cells with graft-versus-host disease after an allogeneic hematopoietic cell transplant.

This clone came up a few times. Gene and germline names: mouse. The sequenced fragment ends 1 residue before the CDR3 boundary, so the rest is inferred from the germline J gene. The V and J genes are TRBV26 and TRBJ2-3, with D perhaps TRBD1 (6 bases). The V and J ends lost 4 bases and 0 bases respectively, with 8 bases between them. The CDR3 extends over 14 amino acids. Germline V gene sequence: CDR1 KGHPV, CDR2 FQNQEV (reference sequence). The CDR3 is CASSRDNSAETLYF. CDR3 DNA (partial): TGTGCCAGCAGTCGGGACAATAGTGCAGAAACGCTGTAT.

This clone appeared a few times. Germline and genes here are mouse. Read sequence stops 1 residue before the CDR3 end, and the germline J gene provides the missing end. V is TRBV13-1 and J is TRBJ1-4, with no clear D. Between the trimmed V and J ends, which lost 0 bases and 6 bases, there was a span of 6 bases. Germline CDR1 NSHNY, CDR2 SYGAGN. The CDR3 sequence is 13 residues long. The CDR3 DNA, read in part, is TGTGCCAGCAGTGATGCGGGCGACGAAAGATTATTT. Amino acid sequence: CASSDAGDERLF. The complete CDR3 protein is CASSDAGDERLFF.

Of note for this clone: Genes here carry mouse names. The read ends 1 residue before the CDR3 terminus; that terminus is restored from the germline J gene. V gene TRBV12-2 combines with J gene TRBJ2-7, with 7 nucleotides matching TRBD1. The CDR3 is made up of 13 amino acids. V dropped 8 bases and J dropped 1; count of bases not matched to a gene: 7. Germline CDR1 is SGHLS and CDR2 is HYDKME. Incomplete CDR3 DNA: TGTGCCAACCCTTTACAGGGGTCCTATGAACAGTAC. Translated, it gives CANPLQGSYEQY. The full CDR3 reads CANPLQGSYEQYF.

This clone is categorized as medium-sized. The gene names given are mouse names. The DNA ends 1 residue before the CDR3 does, and the rest of the CDR3 is filled in from the germline J gene. The chain joins TRBV23 to TRBJ2-3; the table assigns TRBD2, which was not confirmed against the DNA. Germline CDR1 reads KGHTA; CDR2 reads FQNQQP. This CDR3 region has 15 residues. CDR3 DNA (partial): TGCTCCAGCAGTCAAAGGCTGGCTAGTGCAGAAACGCTGTAT. Translating it yields CSSSQRLASAETLY. The full CDR3 sequence reads CSSSQRLASAETLYF.

In the case of this clone: Gene names and germline refer to mouse. The covered CDR3 bases are TGCACCTGCAGTGGAGGTAGTCAAAACACCTTGTAC. It codes for CTCSGGSQNTLY. The full CDR3 is CTCSGGSQNTLYF. The V call is TRBV1, the J call TRBJ2-4, with D unresolved. The read halts 1 residue ahead of the CDR3 end, with the missing end drawn from the germline J gene. This CDR3 comprises 13 residues. CDR1 is NSQYPW, CDR2 LRSPGD, per germline (reference sequence). V shed 4 bases and J shed 0 bases, with 5 bases lying between them.

About this clone: Germline and genes here are mouse. Sequencing ends 1 residue short of the CDR3 end; the germline J gene provides the rest. The rearrangement uses TRBV3 and TRBJ2-1, with TRBD1 matching over 9 bases. Germline lookup yields CDR1 SNHLY and CDR2 FYNGKV (reference sequence). Trimming took 2 bases from V and 7 from J; bases not matched to a gene: 3. The CDR3 contains 14 residues. The DNA read from the CDR3 is TGTGCCAGCAGCTTAAGACAGGGGGGGGCTGAGCAGTTC. Protein sequence: CASSLRQGGAEQF. The CDR3 in full is CASSLRQGGAEQFF.

This clone was detected once. The germline and genes are mouse ones. The read terminates 1 residue ahead of where the CDR3 ends, so the germline J gene completes it. The chain couples TRBV26 to TRBJ1-4; 8 bases map to TRBD1. CDR3 size: 12 residues. Germline CDR1 and CDR2: KGHPV and FQNQEV (reference sequence). V lost 6 bases, J lost 11 bases, and 5 bases stayed unmatched. The DNA read from the CDR3 is TGTGCCAGCAGGGACGACAGGGGCAGATTATTT. Amino acids: CASRDDRGRLF. The full-length CDR3 reads as CASRDDRGRLFF.

This clone was seen more than once but under ten times. Germline and genes here are mouse. The read falls 1 residue short of the CDR3 end, and the missing part is taken from the germline J gene. The chain combines TRBV2 with TRBJ2-7, with D perhaps TRBD1 (6 bases). V lost 2 bases and J 4 bases, leaving 9 bases between the germline ends. CDR3 length equals 13 residues. CDR1 and CDR2 from the germline V gene are LGHNA and YSYQKL. This CDR3 reads CASSQTQGYEQYF. The sequenced part of the CDR3 DNA is TGTGCCAGCAGCCAAACTCAGGGGTATGAACAGTAC.

To note about this clone: Mouse germline and gene names are used. The read terminates 1 residue before the CDR3 end, so the remaining end is supplied by the germline J gene. The V and J genes are TRBV3 and TRBJ2-1; 11 bases map to TRBD2. Germline trimming cut 5 bases from V and 7 bases from J; bases unmatched to any gene: 7. The CDR3 runs 15 residues. The germline CDR1 and CDR2 sequences are SNHLY and FYNGKV (reference sequence). CDR3 bases read: TGTGCCAGCAGCCCCCGACTGGGGGGGGGCGCTGAGCAGTTC. This sequence encodes CASSPRLGGGAEQF. The complete CDR3 sequence is CASSPRLGGGAEQFF.

Worth noting for this clone: The genes and germline here are from mouse. The read comes to an end 1 residue before the CDR3 does, leaving the germline J gene to fill in the end. The chain employs TRBV23 and TRBJ2-3; the listed D gene, TRBD2, was not tested against the DNA. Looked up from germline, CDR1 is KGHTA and CDR2 is FQNQQP. The CDR3 spans 14 residues. The CDR3 loop is CSSSTGTGGETLYF. The CDR3 bases that were read are TGCTCCAGCAGTACCGGGACTGGGGGGGAAACGCTGTAT.

A remark on this clone: The germline and genes are mouse ones. The CDR3 reads CASSLYRGARVETLYF. The covered CDR3 bases are TGTGCCAGCAGTCTGTATCGGGGGGCGCGGGTAGAAACGCTGTAT. The gene calls are TRBV26 and TRBJ2-3, with D possibly being TRBD2 (7 bases). The observed sequence ends 1 residue before the CDR3 terminus, with the missing tail filled in from the germline J gene. Germline V gives CDR1 KGHPV, CDR2 FQNQEV (reference sequence). Between the trimmed V and J ends, which lost 1 base and 5 bases, there was a span of 16 bases. The CDR3 length is 16 residues.

This clone has just a few counts. Gene names follow the mouse nomenclature. Read data end 1 residue before the CDR3 end; the end is taken from the germline J gene. The chain combines TRBV5 with TRBJ2-4, with 11 nucleotides matching TRBD2. Germline loops: CDR1 LGHNA, CDR2 YNLKQL (reference sequence). This CDR3 spans 17 amino acids. V shed 4 bases, J shed 0 bases, and the junction held 6 bases outside the gene matches. Incomplete CDR3 DNA: TGTGCCAGCAGCCGAAACTGGGGGGGCGCGAGTCAAAACACCTTGTAC. Translation: CASSRNWGGASQNTLY. The entire CDR3 sequence reads CASSRNWGGASQNTLYF.

A word on this clone: The gene names here belong to mouse. The CDR3 spells CSSSHRTGGQDTQYF. The part of the CDR3 DNA that was read is TGCTCCAGCAGTCACAGGACTGGGGGACAAGACACCCAGTAC. The rearrangement uses TRBV23 and TRBJ2-5; TRBD2, the table's D call, lacks a check against the DNA. The read ends 1 residue early relative to the CDR3; the germline J gene fills the gap. The length of the CDR3 is 15 residues. Per the germline V gene, CDR1 is KGHTA and CDR2 is FQNQQP.

Note on this clone: Germline and genes here are mouse. The read halts 1 residue ahead of the CDR3 end, with the missing end drawn from the germline J gene. V and J are TRBV13-2 and TRBJ2-7; 7 positions agree with TRBD1. This CDR3 region has 13 residues. With V trimmed by 1 base and J by 7 bases, 5 bases remained unmatched. CDR1 and CDR2 from the germline V gene are NNHNN and SYGAGS (reference sequence). CDR3 bases read: TGTGCCAGCGGTGATAAGGGCAGGGGGGAACAGTAC. It yields the protein CASGDKGRGEQY. In full, the CDR3 is CASGDKGRGEQYF.

For this clone: The germline and genes are mouse ones. The observed sequence ends 1 residue before the CDR3 terminus, with the missing tail filled in from the germline J gene. The chain links TRBV2 to TRBJ1-1, with D perhaps matching TRBD1 (6 bases). Trimming took off 2 bases at V and 3 bases at J, with 7 bases between the two ends. Germline-derived CDR1 and CDR2 are LGHNA and YSYQKL. This CDR3 comprises 13 residues. CDR3 bases read: TGTGCCAGCAGCCAATCAGGGGACACAGAAGTCTTC. Encoded protein: CASSQSGDTEVF. The entire CDR3 sequence reads CASSQSGDTEVFF. Full variable domain (missing parts from reference TRBV2 and TRBJ1-1): DPKIIQKPKYLVAVTGSEKILICEQYLGHNAMYWYRQSAKKPLEFMFSYSYQKLMDNQTASSRFQPQSSKKNHLDLQITALKPDDSATYFCASSQSGDTEVFFGKGTRLTVV.

Remarks on this clone: Gene names and germline match the mouse. CDR3 region: CASSLSTGGAEQFF. Partial CDR3 DNA: TGTGCCAGCAGTCTGTCTACAGGGGGTGCTGAGCAGTTC. V gene TRBV26 combines with J gene TRBJ2-1, with TRBD1 matching 8 bases. The read gets to within 1 residue of the CDR3 end, and the germline J gene fills in the rest. V was pared by 0 bases and J by 6 bases, with 1 base of the junction left unmatched. This CDR3 comprises 14 residues. Germline V gene sequence: CDR1 KGHPV, CDR2 FQNQEV (reference sequence).

This clone was seen a few times. Here the gene names and germline are mouse. From the germline J gene comes the end of the CDR3, since the read stops 1 residue before it. The chain joins TRBV26 to TRBJ1-4, with D unclear. This CDR3 comprises 14 residues. V shed 0 bases and J shed 4 bases, with 6 bases lying between them. Germline loops: CDR1 KGHPV, CDR2 FQNQEV (reference sequence). CDR3 DNA, as far as it was read: TGTGCCAGCAGTCTGTCCCCAGTCAACGAAAGATTATTT. Translated: CASSLSPVNERLF. The full CDR3 protein reads CASSLSPVNERLFF.

This clone was detected a few times. Gene names follow the mouse nomenclature. The read ends 1 residue before the CDR3 terminus; that terminus is restored from the germline J gene. The genes are TRBV26 and TRBJ1-1; perhaps TRBD1 as D (6 bases). The germline V and J ends were trimmed by 4 bases and 3 bases, with 9 bases remaining between them. CDR1 and CDR2 (germline): KGHPV, FQNQEV (reference sequence). This CDR3 region has 13 residues. The part of the CDR3 DNA that was read is TGTGCCAGCAGTCGCAGGGGAGACACAGAAGTCTTC. The encoded protein is CASSRRGDTEVF. The full CDR3 protein is CASSRRGDTEVFF.

This clone has a handful of counts. Germline and genes: mouse. The read terminates 1 residue ahead of where the CDR3 ends, so the germline J gene completes it. The chain has TRBV19 and TRBJ2-7; the match to TRBD1 covers 9 bases. The CDR3 contains 13 residues. CDR1 and CDR2 (germline): FNHDT, SITEND (reference sequence). Trimming took 2 bases from V and 7 from J; bases not matched to a gene: 4. CDR3 region: CASSMGQGGEQYF. The sequenced CDR3 bases are TGTGCCAGCAGTATGGGACAGGGCGGGGAACAGTAC.

Judged by abundance, this clone is medium-sized (0.01 to 0.1%). Genes and germline are mouse. The read halts 1 residue ahead of the CDR3 end, with the missing end drawn from the germline J gene. This sequence joins TRBV26 and TRBJ2-2; 7 bases agree with TRBD1. This CDR3 comprises 13 residues. Germline V gene data show CDR1 as KGHPV and CDR2 as FQNQEV (reference sequence). V dropped 3 bases and J dropped 6; count of bases not matched to a gene: 1. The sequenced part of the CDR3 DNA is TGTGCCAGCAGTCTACAGGGGTCCGGGCAGCTCTAC. As protein: CASSLQGSGQLY. The complete CDR3 protein is CASSLQGSGQLYF.

As concerns this clone: Gene names refer to mouse genes. The read terminates 1 residue before the CDR3 end, so the remaining end is supplied by the germline J gene. The gene calls are TRBV15 and TRBJ1-5; 10 bases agree with TRBD1. J was trimmed by 4 bases and V by 6 bases; bases with no gene match: 3. Germline CDR1 and CDR2: SGHND and FRSKSL. This CDR3 spans 14 amino acids. The part of the CDR3 DNA that was read is TGTGCCAGCAGGCCGGGACAGGGGAACCAGGCTCCGCTT. Encoded protein: CASRPGQGNQAPL. The CDR3, in full, reads CASRPGQGNQAPLF.

Of note for this clone: Genes and germline come from the mouse. The read falls 1 residue short of the CDR3 end, and the missing part is taken from the germline J gene. The chain links TRBV26 to TRBJ2-5; TRBD2 agrees at 10 bases. The CDR3 contains 14 residues. CDR1 is KGHPV and CDR2 is FQNQEV in the germline V gene (reference sequence). With 2 bases clipped from V and 6 bases from J, the junction kept 2 bases outside the gene matches. The part of the CDR3 DNA that was read is TGTGCCAGCAGTCTGGGACTGGGGGTGGACACCCAGTAC. This gives the protein CASSLGLGVDTQY. The CDR3 reads in full as CASSLGLGVDTQYF.

In this sample, this clone is medium-sized. The genes are named according to mouse. The read terminates 1 residue before the CDR3 end, so the remaining end is supplied by the germline J gene. V and J are TRBV26 and TRBJ2-7, with D perhaps TRBD1 or TRBD2 (5 bases each). Trimming took 0 bases from V and 4 from J, leaving 7 bases between them. This CDR3 has 13 amino acids. Germline loops: CDR1 KGHPV, CDR2 FQNQEV (reference sequence). The sequenced part of the CDR3 DNA is TGTGCCAGCAGTCTGTCGGGGGTTTATGAACAGTAC. The encoded protein is CASSLSGVYEQY. The whole CDR3 reads CASSLSGVYEQYF. The full variable domain, its missing parts supplied by reference TRBV26 and TRBJ2-7, is NSKVIQTPRYLVKGQGQKAKMRCIPEKGHPVVFWYQQNKNNEFKFLINFQNQEVLQQIDMTEKRFSAECPSNSPCSLEIQSSEAGDSALYLCASSLSGVYEQYFGPGTRLTVL.

In this sample, this clone turned up a few times. Mouse gene names and germline throughout. The missing CDR3 end, 1 residue past where the read stops, is filled in from the germline J gene. The chain is built from TRBV15 and TRBJ2-1; D unclear. The CDR3 has 14 amino acids. V lost 0 bases and J lost 3, with 6 bases in between. The germline CDR1 and CDR2 sequences are SGHND and FRSKSL. CDR3 residues: CASSLAGSYAEQFF. CDR3 bases read: TGTGCCAGCAGTTTAGCAGGGAGCTATGCTGAGCAGTTC.

This clone was counted only a few times. Each gene name is a mouse one. The read terminates 1 residue before the CDR3 end, so the remaining end is supplied by the germline J gene. The chain employs TRBV26 and TRBJ2-5; 7 bases align to TRBD1. This CDR3 region has 14 residues. The trim removed 4 bases at V and 6 bases at J, leaving 7 bases unmatched. Germline V gene lookup returns CDR1 KGHPV and CDR2 FQNQEV (reference sequence). CDR3 bases read: TGTGCCAGCAGTCGAACAGGGGAATGGGACACCCAGTAC. It translates to CASSRTGEWDTQY. The complete CDR3 protein is CASSRTGEWDTQYF.

This clone has more than one count but fewer than ten. These gene names are mouse names. The CDR3 end is not reached by the read, which stops 1 residue before it; the germline J gene fills it in. The chain links TRBV23 to TRBJ2-5; the table calls TRBD1, which could not be checked here. The CDR3 sequence is 15 residues long. Looked up from germline, CDR1 is KGHTA and CDR2 is FQNQQP. Here the CDR3 reads CSSSQPGTGRDTQYF. CDR3 DNA (partial): TGCTCCAGCAGTCAACCCGGGACAGGGAGGGACACCCAGTAC.

Concerning this clone: Mouse gene names and germline throughout. Sequencing ends 1 residue short of the CDR3 end; the germline J gene provides the rest. The J gene is TRBJ2-7, the V gene TRBV24, with D perhaps TRBD1 (6 bases). Germline V lookup: CDR1 KGHTA, CDR2 FRNEEI. The V and J ends lost 1 base and 0 bases respectively, with 10 bases between them. CDR3 length: 15 residues. The sequenced CDR3 bases are TGTGCCAGCAGTCTGTTGAGGGACAACTCCTATGAACAGTAC. Its protein is CASSLLRDNSYEQY. The complete CDR3 protein is CASSLLRDNSYEQYF.